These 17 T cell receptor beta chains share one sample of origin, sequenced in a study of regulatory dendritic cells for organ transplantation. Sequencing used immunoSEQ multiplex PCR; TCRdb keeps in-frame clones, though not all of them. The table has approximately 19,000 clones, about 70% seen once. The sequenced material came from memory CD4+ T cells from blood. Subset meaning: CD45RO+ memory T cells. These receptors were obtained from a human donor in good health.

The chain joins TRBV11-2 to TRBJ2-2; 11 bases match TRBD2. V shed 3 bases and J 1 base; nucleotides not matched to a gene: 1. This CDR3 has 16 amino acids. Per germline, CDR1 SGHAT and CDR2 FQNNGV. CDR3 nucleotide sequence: TGTGCCAGCAGCTTTCTAGCGGGGGGGAACACCGGGGAGCTGTTTTTT. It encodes CASSFLAGGNTGELFF.

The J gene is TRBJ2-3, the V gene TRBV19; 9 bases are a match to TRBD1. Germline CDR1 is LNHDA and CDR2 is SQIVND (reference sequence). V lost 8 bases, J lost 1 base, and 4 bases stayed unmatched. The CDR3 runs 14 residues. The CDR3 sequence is CASSTGGGTDTQYF. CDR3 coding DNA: TGTGCCAGTTCGACAGGGGGGGGCACAGATACGCAGTATTTT.

The CDR3 sequence: CASADRGDYGYTF. In DNA, the CDR3 is TGTGCCAGTGCGGACAGGGGGGACTATGGCTACACCTTC. J is TRBJ1-2 and V is TRBV19; 10 nucleotides agree with TRBD1. CDR3 size: 13 residues. The ends lost 8 bases at V and 3 bases at J; junction bases unmatched: 3. CDR1 is LNHDA and CDR2 is SQIVND in the germline V gene (reference sequence).

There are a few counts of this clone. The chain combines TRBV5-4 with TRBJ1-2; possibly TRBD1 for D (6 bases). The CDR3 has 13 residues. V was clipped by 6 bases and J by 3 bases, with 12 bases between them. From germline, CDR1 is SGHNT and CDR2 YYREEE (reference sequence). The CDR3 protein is CASTNTGYYGYTF. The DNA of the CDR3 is TGTGCCAGCACCAATACAGGGTACTATGGCTACACCTTC. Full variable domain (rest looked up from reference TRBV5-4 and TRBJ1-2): ETGVTQSPTHLIKTRGQQVTLRCSSQSGHNTVSWYQQALGQGPQFIFQYYREEENGRGNFPPRFSGLQFPNYSSELNVNALELDDSALYLCASTNTGYYGYTFGSGTRLTVV.

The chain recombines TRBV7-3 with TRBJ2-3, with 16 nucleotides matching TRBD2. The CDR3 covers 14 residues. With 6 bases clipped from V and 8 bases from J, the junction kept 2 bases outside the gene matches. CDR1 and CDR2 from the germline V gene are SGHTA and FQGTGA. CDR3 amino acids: CASSGTSGGGTQYF. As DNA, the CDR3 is TGTGCCAGCAGTGGGACTAGCGGGGGGGGTACGCAGTATTTT.

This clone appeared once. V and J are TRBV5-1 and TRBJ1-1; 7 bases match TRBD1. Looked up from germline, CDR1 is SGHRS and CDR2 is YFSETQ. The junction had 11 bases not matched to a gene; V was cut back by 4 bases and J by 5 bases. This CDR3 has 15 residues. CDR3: CASSQEGTVRTEAFF. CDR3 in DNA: TGCGCCAGCAGCCAGGAGGGGACAGTACGGACTGAAGCTTTCTTT. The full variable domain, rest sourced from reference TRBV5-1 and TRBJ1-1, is KAGVTQTPRYLIKTRGQQVTLSCSPISGHRSVSWYQQTPGQGLQFLFEYFSETQRNKGNFPGRFSGRQFSNSRSEMNVSTLELGDSALYLCASSQEGTVRTEAFFGQGTRLTVV.

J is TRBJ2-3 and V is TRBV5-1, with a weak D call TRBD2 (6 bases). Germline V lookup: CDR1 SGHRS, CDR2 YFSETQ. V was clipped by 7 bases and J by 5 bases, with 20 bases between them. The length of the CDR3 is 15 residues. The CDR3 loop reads CASRFQTGDGDTQYF. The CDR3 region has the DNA TGCGCCAGCCGTTTCCAGACGGGGGATGGAGATACGCAGTATTTT.

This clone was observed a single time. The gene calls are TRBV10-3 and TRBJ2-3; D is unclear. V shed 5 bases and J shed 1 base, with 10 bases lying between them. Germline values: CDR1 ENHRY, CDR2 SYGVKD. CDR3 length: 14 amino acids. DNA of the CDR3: TGTGCCATCAGTAGCCCTCCTCGCACAGATACGCAGTATTTT. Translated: CAISSPPRTDTQYF.

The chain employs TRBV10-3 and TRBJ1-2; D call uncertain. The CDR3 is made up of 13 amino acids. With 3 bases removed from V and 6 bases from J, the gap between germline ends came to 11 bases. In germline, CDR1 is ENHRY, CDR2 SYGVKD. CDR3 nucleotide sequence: TGTGCCATCAGTGACCGGCAGGCCCATGGCTACACCTTC. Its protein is CAISDRQAHGYTF.

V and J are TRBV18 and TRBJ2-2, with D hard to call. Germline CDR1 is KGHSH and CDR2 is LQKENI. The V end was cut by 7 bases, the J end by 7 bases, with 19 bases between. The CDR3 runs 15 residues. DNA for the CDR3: TGTGCCAGCTTGATCTCAAGTTCGGGTGTCGGGGAGCTGTTTTTT. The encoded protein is CASLISSSGVGELFF.

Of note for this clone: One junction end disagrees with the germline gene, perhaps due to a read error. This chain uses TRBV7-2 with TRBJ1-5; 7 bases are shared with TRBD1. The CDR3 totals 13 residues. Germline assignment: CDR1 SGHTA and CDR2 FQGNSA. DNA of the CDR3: TGTGCCAGCAGCGAGAATCACGGGACAGCGGTGGATTTT. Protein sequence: CASSENHGTAVDF.

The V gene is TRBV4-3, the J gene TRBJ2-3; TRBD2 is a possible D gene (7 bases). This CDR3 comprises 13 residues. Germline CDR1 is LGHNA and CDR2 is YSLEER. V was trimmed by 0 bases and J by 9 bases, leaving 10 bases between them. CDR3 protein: CASSQDKGGTQYF. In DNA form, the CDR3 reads TGCGCCAGCAGCCAAGATAAGGGGGGGACGCAGTATTTT.

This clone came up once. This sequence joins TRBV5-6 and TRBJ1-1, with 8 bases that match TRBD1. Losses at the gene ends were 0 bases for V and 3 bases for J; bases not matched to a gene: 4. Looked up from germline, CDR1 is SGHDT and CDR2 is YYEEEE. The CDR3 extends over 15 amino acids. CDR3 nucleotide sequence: TGTGCCAGCAGCTTGGACAGGGGGAGAGACACTGAAGCTTTCTTT. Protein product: CASSLDRGRDTEAFF.

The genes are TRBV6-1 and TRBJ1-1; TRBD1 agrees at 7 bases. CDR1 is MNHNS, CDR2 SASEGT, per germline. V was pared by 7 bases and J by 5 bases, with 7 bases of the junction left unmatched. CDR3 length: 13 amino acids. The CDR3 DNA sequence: TGTGCCAGCATCATCCCGGGACAGACTGAAGCTTTCTTT. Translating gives CASIIPGQTEAFF.

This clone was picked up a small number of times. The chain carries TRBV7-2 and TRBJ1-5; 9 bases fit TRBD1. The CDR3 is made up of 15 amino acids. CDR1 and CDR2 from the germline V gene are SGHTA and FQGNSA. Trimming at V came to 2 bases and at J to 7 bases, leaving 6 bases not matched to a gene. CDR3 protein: CASSLSGQGGQPQHF. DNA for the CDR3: TGTGCCAGCAGCTTATCGGGACAGGGTGGACAGCCCCAGCATTTT.

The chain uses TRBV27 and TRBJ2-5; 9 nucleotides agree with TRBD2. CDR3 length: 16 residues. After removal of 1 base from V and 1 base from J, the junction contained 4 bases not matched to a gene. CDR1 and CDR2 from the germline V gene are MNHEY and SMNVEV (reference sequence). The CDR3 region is CASSLLSGGFQETQYF. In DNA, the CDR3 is TGTGCCAGCAGTTTATTGAGCGGGGGGTTCCAAGAGACCCAGTACTTC.

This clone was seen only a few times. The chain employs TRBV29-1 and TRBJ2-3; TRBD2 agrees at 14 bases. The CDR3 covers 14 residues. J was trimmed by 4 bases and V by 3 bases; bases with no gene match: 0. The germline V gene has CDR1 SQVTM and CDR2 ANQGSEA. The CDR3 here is CSVETSGGADTQYF. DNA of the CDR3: TGCAGCGTTGAGACTAGCGGGGGGGCAGATACGCAGTATTTT.